The present entry profiles one T cell receptor beta chain with its context. Its antigen is not known. The CDR3 runs to 16 residues. The germline V gene has CDR1 SNHLY and CDR2 FYNNEI. V lost 6 bases, J lost 0 bases, and 14 bases lay in between. The study amplified TCR beta CDR3 regions using RNA transcripts. First-round RT-PCR used HTBI primers; second-round multiplex PCR followed. From the multiplex PCR reads, TCRdb called clonotypes with MiXCR, one entry per CDR3 protein. The top ten clones hold roughly 2.4% of a sample with about 390,000 distinct CDR3 sequences, approximately 18% of them seen once. These data originate in a study of Graves' ophthalmopathy and Graves' hyperthyroidism. Study outcomes and limitations: Blood shared most expanded thyroid clonotypes above 0.001 frequency.

Ineligible for inclusion were patients with other autoimmune diseases, uncontrolled infections, pregnancy or lactation. Sequencing input: peripheral blood. The J gene is TRBJ2-2, the V gene TRBV2; D may be TRBD1 (5 bases). This clonotype was obtained from an adult woman with stable Graves' hyperthyroidism. CDR3 region: CASSKEQETNTGELFF. The CDR3 nucleotides read TGTGCCAGCAGCAAGGAACAGGAGACGAACACCGGGGAGCTGTTTTTT.